The 10 T cell receptor beta chains in this list originate from one sample, sequenced in a study of T cells in tuberculosis. Measured with immunoSEQ multiplex PCR; TCRdb has only the in-frame clones, and not every one. The sample lists 30,000 or so clones; around 92% were seen once. Time point given: new active TB diagnosis, blood taken before or within 7 days of starting treatment. Sequencing was performed on PBMCs, taken at tuberculosis diagnosis. The receptors derive from an adult with tuberculosis. Some clones in this sample may be carry-over from other donors' samples.

The chain combines TRBV6-6 with TRBJ1-5; D perhaps matches TRBD1 (5 bases). Trimming left V 6 bases short and J 0 bases short, with 15 bases between. Germline V lookup: CDR1 MNHNY, CDR2 SVGAGI (reference sequence). This CDR3 is 16 amino acids long. CDR3 loop: CASRAGLLSSNQPQHF. CDR3 sequence (DNA): TGTGCCAGCAGAGCAGGGTTGTTGAGTAGCAATCAGCCCCAGCATTTT.

The chain links TRBV18 to TRBJ2-7; TRBD2 might be the D (6 bases). V lost 4 bases, J lost 1 base, and 11 bases lay in between. Germline CDR1 and CDR2: KGHSH and LQKENI. The CDR3 loop spans 14 amino acids. CDR3 loop: CASSQEGQSYEQYF. CDR3 bases: TGTGCCAGCTCACAGGAGGGGCAGTCCTACGAGCAGTACTTC.

This clone was recorded a few times. The gene calls are TRBV7-6 and TRBJ2-2, with 8 bases that match TRBD1. The trim removed 4 bases at V and 1 base at J, leaving 2 bases unmatched. Germline V gene data show CDR1 as SGHVS and CDR2 as FNYEAQ. The CDR3 extends over 15 amino acids. CDR3 nucleotide sequence: TGTGCCAGCAGCTCCGGGACAGGGAACACCGGGGAGCTGTTTTTT. Translating it yields CASSSGTGNTGELFF.

The genes are TRBV19 and TRBJ2-4, with TRBD2 identical over 8 bases. From germline, CDR1 is LNHDA and CDR2 SQIVND (reference sequence). V lost 5 bases, J lost 1 base, and 7 bases stayed unmatched. CDR3 length: 16 amino acids. CDR3 amino acids: CASSPPRGAAKNIQYF. Here the CDR3 DNA reads TGTGCCAGTAGTCCCCCGCGGGGGGCTGCCAAAAACATTCAGTACTTC.

V is TRBV18 and J is TRBJ1-1; 8 bases align to TRBD1. CDR1 is KGHSH and CDR2 is LQKENI in the germline V gene. Trimming at V came to 7 bases and at J to 1 base, leaving 5 bases not matched to a gene. This CDR3 region has 14 residues. The CDR3 is CASLKTGENTEAFF. The CDR3 nucleotides are TGTGCCAGCTTAAAGACAGGGGAGAACACTGAAGCTTTCTTT.

J is TRBJ1-6 and V is TRBV5-6; a weak D match, TRBD1 (6 bases). Germline loops: CDR1 SGHDT, CDR2 YYEEEE. This CDR3 has 15 amino acids. Between the trimmed V and J ends, which lost 4 bases and 8 bases, there was a span of 16 bases. The CDR3 nucleotides are TGTGCCAGCAGCGACTACGGGACACAAGATTCACCCCTCCACTTT. Its translation is CASSDYGTQDSPLHF.

This chain links TRBV30 with TRBJ1-2; perhaps TRBD1 as D (5 bases). This CDR3 is 14 amino acids long. Germline CDR1 is GTSNPN and CDR2 is SVGIG (reference sequence). The V end was cut by 0 bases, the J end by 4 bases, with 12 bases between. CDR3 in amino acids: CAWSVLRGSYGYTF. The CDR3 DNA sequence: TGTGCCTGGAGTGTACTAAGGGGATCCTATGGCTACACCTTC.

This clone showed up just a few times. CDR3 region: CASSPRGTGYLYQPQHF. The CDR3 DNA sequence: TGTGCCAGCAGCCCCCGTGGGACAGGGTATTTGTATCAGCCCCAGCATTTT. The chain uses TRBV7-8 and TRBJ1-5, with TRBD1 identical over 9 bases. This CDR3 contains 17 residues. Germline loops: CDR1 SGHVS, CDR2 FQNEAQ. The junction had 13 bases not matched to a gene; V was cut back by 5 bases and J by 5 bases.

The chain links TRBV7-6 to TRBJ2-7; 8 nucleotides line up with TRBD1. In germline, CDR1 is SGHVS, CDR2 FNYEAQ. The V and J ends lost 2 bases and 2 bases, in that order; junction bases with no gene match: 5. The CDR3 loop spans 15 amino acids. The CDR3 bases are TGTGCCAGCAGCTTATGGACAGGGAAAGCCTACGAGCAGTACTTC. Encoded protein: CASSLWTGKAYEQYF.

The chain employs TRBV15 and TRBJ1-2; TRBD1 matches at 7 bases. This CDR3 is built from 13 residues. V was clipped by 3 bases and J by 5 bases; unmatched bases: 3. Germline V lookup: CDR1 LNHNV, CDR2 YYDKDF (reference sequence). CDR3: CATSSRDRYGYTF. CDR3 sequence (DNA): TGTGCCACCAGCAGCCGGGACAGATATGGCTACACCTTC.